This section outlines one TCR beta chain sequence together with its context. Its antigen is as yet unknown. A read error is possible here, since a much larger clone lies one base away. In germline, CDR1 is MDHEN, CDR2 SYDVKM. This CDR3 is 12 amino acids long. Trimming took off 6 bases at V and 5 bases at J, with 8 bases between the two ends. Researchers took RNA transcripts and amplified the TCR beta CDR3 regions from them. The HTBI set primed first-round TCR CDR3 RT-PCR. TCRdb reanalysed the multiplex PCR reads using MiXCR and keeps one entry per CDR3 protein. The sample shows more than 500,000 distinct CDR3 sequences, 15% to 20% of them seen only once. PBMCs were derived from about 10 ml fresh peripheral blood. The data derive from a study of T cells in Graves' hyperthyroidism and ophthalmopathy. Study results and caveats: Most expanded thyroid clonotypes above 0.001 recurred in blood. Ophthalmopathy cases were set apart from stable hyperthyroidism by a 13 V-J model.

The chain recombines TRBV28 with TRBJ1-5; D uncertain. This receptor was identified in a woman in her twenties or thirties with Graves' ophthalmopathy. Sequencing used blood. The CDR3 nucleotides read TGTGCCAGCAGCTATGGTTATCAGCCCCAGCATTTT. Translating it yields CASSYGYQPQHF.